A selection of T cell receptor beta chains follows, all from one sample in a study of blood T cells in healthy people across ages. Each CDR3 protein is one row after TCRdb ran MiXCR on the 5' RACE reads. Here the sample spans about 900,000 distinct CDR3 sequences, 45% to 50% being singletons. Sequenced material: blood. The source is a man aged 25 to 45 in good health. Each CDR3 is given with its conserved first and last residue. D genes are given only for firm matches. Clone size is not always given. Where it is, it says once, few, many or a class for expanded clones.

>TRBD1|TRBJ2-1|.|TRBV9
TGTGCCAGCGGACAGGGGTTAGGGAATGAGCAGTTCTTC
CASGQGLGNEQFF
>.|TRBJ2-7|.|TRBV3-1
TGTGCCAGCAGCCAATCGAGGGGACTGGTGAGCTCCTACGAGCAGTACTTC
CASSQSRGLVSSYEQYF
>TRBD2|TRBJ2-2|.|TRBV11-1
TGTGCCAGCAGCGAGGGCTCCGTAGGACTAGCGGCCGGGGAGCTGTTTTTT
CASSEGSVGLAAGELFF
>TRBD1|TRBJ1-1|once|TRBV7-3
TGTGCCAGCAGCTTAGGCCCTCCGGGACAGAGGAACACTGAAGCTTTCTTT
CASSLGPPGQRNTEAFF
>.|TRBJ2-3|once|TRBV4-3
TGCGCCAGCAGCCGCGGCTCCGCCGGCCATACGCAGTATTTT
CASSRGSAGHTQYF
>TRBD1|TRBJ2-3|.|TRBV18
TGTGCCAGCTCACCGACAGGGGTTCCCACAGATACGCAGTATTTT
CASSPTGVPTDTQYF
>.|TRBJ1-3|.|TRBV10-3
TGTGCCATTAGTGCGGATTCTGGAAACACCATATATTTT
CAISADSGNTIYF
>.|TRBJ2-6|.|TRBV20-1
TGCAGTGCTACCGAAGTCGTACCGACGTTCTCTGGGGCCAACGTCCTGACTTTC
CSATEVVPTFSGANVLTF
>.|TRBJ2-5|.|TRBV5-1
TGCGCCAGCAGCTCGAGAGTCGGAGGAGAGACCCAGTACTTC
CASSSRVGGETQYF
>TRBD2|TRBJ2-3|many|TRBV6-4
TGTGCCAGCAGTTCCCTAGCGGAACCCTCAGATACGCAGTATTTT
CASSSLAEPSDTQYF
>TRBD1|TRBJ1-4|many|TRBV7-2
TGTGCCAGCAGCGCTACAGGGGCATGGGCAACTAATGAAAAACTGTTTTTT
CASSATGAWATNEKLFF
>.|TRBJ2-7|.|TRBV21-1
TGTGCCAGCGGTGATAGGCACCATTCTAGCCTTAACTCCTACGAGCAGTACTTC
CASGDRHHSSLNSYEQYF
>.|TRBJ2-4|few|TRBV15
TGTGCCACCAGCAGAGATCATCCCAGGGCAGGAATAGCCAAAAACATTCAGTACTTC
CATSRDHPRAGIAKNIQYF
>.|TRBJ2-3|.|TRBV6-2/TRBV6-3
TGTGCCAGCAGTCTGACTAGCAGGGGGACCACCGACACAGATACGCAGTATTTT
CASSLTSRGTTDTDTQYF
>TRBD1|TRBJ2-1|.|TRBV28
TGTGCCAGCAGTCCCCGGGACAGGGGTCTCAATGAGCAGTTCTTC
CASSPRDRGLNEQFF
>TRBD2|TRBJ2-3|few|TRBV4-1
TGCGCCAGCAGCCGAACTAGCGTCCAAGATACGCAGTATTTT
CASSRTSVQDTQYF
>.|TRBJ2-3|few|TRBV4-1
TGCGCCAGCAGCCTCAACACGGATAGGCTTAGCACAGATACGCAGTATTTT
CASSLNTDRLSTDTQYF
>.|TRBJ2-7|.|TRBV5-4
TGTGCCAGCGGAAGGGACGGTGCCTACGAGCAGTACTTC
CASGRDGAYEQYF
>TRBD1|TRBJ2-7|.|TRBV6-5
TGTGCCAGCAGTGTCGGGGACAGGGGTGGTTACGAGCAGTACTTC
CASSVGDRGGYEQYF
>TRBD1|TRBJ2-7|.|TRBV30
TGTGCCTGGAAGGGGACAGTCCCCTACGAGCAGTACTTC
CAWKGTVPYEQYF
>.|TRBJ1-5|.|TRBV5-5
TGTGCCAGCAGCCGTCTGGATAGCAATCAGCCCCAGCATTTT
CASSRLDSNQPQHF
>.|TRBJ1-1|few|TRBV6-5
TGTGCCAGCAGGCGAGGTGTGGGGGGTACCCTAGTGGCTGAAGCTTTCTTT
CASRRGVGGTLVAEAFF
>.|TRBJ2-3|few|TRBV7-9
TGTGCCAGCAGGGGTTGGACAGATACGCAGTATTTT
CASRGWTDTQYF
>TRBD1|TRBJ2-1|.|TRBV28
TGTGCCAGCAGTTTAACTGGACAGGTCAACTACAATGAGCAGTTCTTC
CASSLTGQVNYNEQFF
>.|TRBJ2-7|once|TRBV30
TGTGCCTGGAGTGTAGGTCCATACTCCTACGAGCAGTACTTC
CAWSVGPYSYEQYF
>.|TRBJ1-2|.|TRBV19
TGTGCCAGTAGTAATTGTGGCTACACCTTC
CASSNCGYTF
>TRBD2|TRBJ2-1|.|TRBV3-1
TGTGCCAGCAGCCAAGGACTAGCGGGGTGGAGCTCCTACAATGAGCAGTTCTTC
CASSQGLAGWSSYNEQFF
>.|TRBJ1-1|.|TRBV3-1
TGTGCCAGCAGCCATGCGGGCGCGGACACTGAAGCTTTCTTT
CASSHAGADTEAFF